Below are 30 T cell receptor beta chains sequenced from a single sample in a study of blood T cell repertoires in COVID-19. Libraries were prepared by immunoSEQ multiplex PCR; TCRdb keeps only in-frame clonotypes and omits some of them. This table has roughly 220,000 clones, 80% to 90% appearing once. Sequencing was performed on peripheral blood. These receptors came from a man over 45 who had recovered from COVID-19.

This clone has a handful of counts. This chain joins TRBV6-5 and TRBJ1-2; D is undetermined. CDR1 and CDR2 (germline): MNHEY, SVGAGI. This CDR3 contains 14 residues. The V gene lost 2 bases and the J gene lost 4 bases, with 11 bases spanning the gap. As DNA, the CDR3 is TGTGCCAGCAGTTACCTACAGAGTACCTATGGCTACACCTTC. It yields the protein CASSYLQSTYGYTF.

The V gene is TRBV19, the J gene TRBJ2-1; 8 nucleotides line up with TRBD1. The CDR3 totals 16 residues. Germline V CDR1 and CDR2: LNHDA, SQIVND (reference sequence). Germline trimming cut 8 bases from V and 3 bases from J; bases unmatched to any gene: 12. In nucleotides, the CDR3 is TGTGCCAGTTTGAACATCGGACAGGGAGACTACAATGAGCAGTTCTTC. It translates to CASLNIGQGDYNEQFF.

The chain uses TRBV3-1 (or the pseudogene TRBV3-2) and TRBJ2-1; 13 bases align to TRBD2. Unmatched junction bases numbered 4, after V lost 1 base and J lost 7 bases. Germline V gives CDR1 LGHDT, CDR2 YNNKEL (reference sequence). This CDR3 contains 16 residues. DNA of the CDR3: TGTGCCAGCAGCCAAGGACTAGCGGGAGGATGGAATGAGCAGTTCTTC. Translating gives CASSQGLAGGWNEQFF.

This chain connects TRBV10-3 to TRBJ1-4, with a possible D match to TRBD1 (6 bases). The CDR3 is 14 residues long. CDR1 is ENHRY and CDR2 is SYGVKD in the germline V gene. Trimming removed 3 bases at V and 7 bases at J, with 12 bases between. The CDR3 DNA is TGTGCCATCAGTGAACAGGGTTTGGGTGAAAAACTGTTTTTT. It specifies CAISEQGLGEKLFF.

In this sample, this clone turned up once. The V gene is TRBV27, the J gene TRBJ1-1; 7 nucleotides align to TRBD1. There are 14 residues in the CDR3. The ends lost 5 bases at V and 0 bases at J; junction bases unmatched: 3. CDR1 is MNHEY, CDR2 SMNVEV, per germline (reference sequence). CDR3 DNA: TGTGCCAGCAGTGTGGGACAGATGAACACTGAAGCTTTCTTT. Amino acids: CASSVGQMNTEAFF.

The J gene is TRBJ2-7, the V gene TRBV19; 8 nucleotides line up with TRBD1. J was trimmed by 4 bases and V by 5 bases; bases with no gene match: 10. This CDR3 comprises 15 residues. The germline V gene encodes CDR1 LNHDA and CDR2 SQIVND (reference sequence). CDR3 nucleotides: TGTGCCAGTAGTCCAACAGGGGGAAGTGGGTACGAGCAGTACTTC. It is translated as CASSPTGGSGYEQYF.

The CDR3 spells CASRRGLAFDEQFF. CDR3 nucleotide sequence: TGTGCCAGCAGGAGGGGACTAGCCTTCGATGAGCAGTTCTTC. The J gene is TRBJ2-1, the V gene TRBV6-5, with 9 bases lining up with TRBD2. V shed 6 bases and J 8 bases; nucleotides not matched to a gene: 8. The CDR3 is 14 amino acids. Per the germline V gene, CDR1 is MNHEY and CDR2 is SVGAGI.

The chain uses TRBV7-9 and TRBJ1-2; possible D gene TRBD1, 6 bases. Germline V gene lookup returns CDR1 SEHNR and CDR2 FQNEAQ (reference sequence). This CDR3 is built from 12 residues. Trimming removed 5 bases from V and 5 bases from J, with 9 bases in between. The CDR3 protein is CASSEGDYGYTF. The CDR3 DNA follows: TGTGCCAGCAGCGAGGGGGATTATGGCTACACCTTC.

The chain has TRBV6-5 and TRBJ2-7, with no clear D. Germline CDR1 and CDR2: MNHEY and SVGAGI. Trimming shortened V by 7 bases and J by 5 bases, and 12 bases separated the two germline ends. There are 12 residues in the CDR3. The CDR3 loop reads CASIFSTNEQYF. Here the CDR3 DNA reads TGTGCCAGCATATTTAGCACAAACGAGCAGTACTTC.

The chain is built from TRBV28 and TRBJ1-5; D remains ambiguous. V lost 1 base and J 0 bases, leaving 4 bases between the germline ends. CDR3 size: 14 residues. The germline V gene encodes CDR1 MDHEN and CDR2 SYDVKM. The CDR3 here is CASSLSVSNQPQHF. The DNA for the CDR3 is TGTGCCAGCAGTTTATCGGTTAGCAATCAGCCCCAGCATTTT.

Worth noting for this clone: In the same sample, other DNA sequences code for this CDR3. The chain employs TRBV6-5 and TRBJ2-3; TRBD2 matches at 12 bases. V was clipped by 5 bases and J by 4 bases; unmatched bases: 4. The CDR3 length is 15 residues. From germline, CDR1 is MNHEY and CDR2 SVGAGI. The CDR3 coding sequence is TGTGCCAGCAGTCGGACTAGCGGGAATCCAGATACGCAGTATTTT. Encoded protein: CASSRTSGNPDTQYF.

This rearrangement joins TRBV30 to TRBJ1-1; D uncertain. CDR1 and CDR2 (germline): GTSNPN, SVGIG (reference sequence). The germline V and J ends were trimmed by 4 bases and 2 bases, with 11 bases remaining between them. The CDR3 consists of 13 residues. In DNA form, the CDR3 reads TGTGCCTGGAAACAGCAGCCAAACACTGAAGCTTTCTTT. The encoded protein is CAWKQQPNTEAFF. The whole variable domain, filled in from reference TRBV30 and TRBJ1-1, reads SQTIHQWPATLVQPVGSPLSLECTVEGTSNPNLYWYRQAAGRGLQLLFYSVGIGQISSEVPQNLSASRPQDRQFILSSKKLLLSDSGFYLCAWKQQPNTEAFFGQGTRLTVV.

In DNA, the CDR3 is TGTGCCAGCAGGGGGCACGGACAGGGTAGTTACGAGCAGTACTTC. Residues: CASRGHGQGSYEQYF. The genes are TRBV28 and TRBJ2-7; TRBD1 matches 8 bases. The CDR3 has 15 amino acids. CDR1 is MDHEN, CDR2 SYDVKM, per germline. V lost 6 bases and J lost 4; bases outside the gene matches: 11. The whole variable domain, filled in from reference TRBV28 and TRBJ2-7, reads DVKVTQSSRYLVKRTGEKVFLECVQDMDHENMFWYRQDPGLGLRLIYFSYDVKMKEKGDIPEGYSVSREKKERFSLILESASTNQTSMYLCASRGHGQGSYEQYFGPGTRLTVT.

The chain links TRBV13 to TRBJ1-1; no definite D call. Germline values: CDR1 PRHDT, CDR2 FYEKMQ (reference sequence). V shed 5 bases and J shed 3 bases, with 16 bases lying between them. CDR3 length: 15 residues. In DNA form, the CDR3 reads TGTGCCAGCAGCGTGCGTGGGGTGAGGGACACTGAAGCTTTCTTT. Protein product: CASSVRGVRDTEAFF.

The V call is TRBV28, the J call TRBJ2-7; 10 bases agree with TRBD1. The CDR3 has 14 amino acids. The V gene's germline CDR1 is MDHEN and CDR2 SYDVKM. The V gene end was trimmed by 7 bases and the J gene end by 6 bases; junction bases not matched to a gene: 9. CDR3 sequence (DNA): TGTGCCAGCAAGGACCGGGACAGGGGAGCCGAGCAGTACTTC. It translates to CASKDRDRGAEQYF.

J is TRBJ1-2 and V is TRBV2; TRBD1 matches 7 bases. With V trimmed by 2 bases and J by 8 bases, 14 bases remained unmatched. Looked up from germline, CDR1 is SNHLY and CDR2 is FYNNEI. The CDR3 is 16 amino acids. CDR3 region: CASSELGTETGKGYTF. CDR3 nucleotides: TGTGCCAGCAGTGAATTGGGGACAGAGACCGGGAAGGGCTACACCTTC.

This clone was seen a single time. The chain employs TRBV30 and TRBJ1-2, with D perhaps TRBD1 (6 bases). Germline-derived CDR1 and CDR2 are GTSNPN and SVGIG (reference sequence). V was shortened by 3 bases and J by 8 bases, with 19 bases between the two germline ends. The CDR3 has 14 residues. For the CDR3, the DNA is TGTGCCTGGAGATCGGGGCGGGGGCCCGGCGGCTACACCTTC. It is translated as CAWRSGRGPGGYTF.

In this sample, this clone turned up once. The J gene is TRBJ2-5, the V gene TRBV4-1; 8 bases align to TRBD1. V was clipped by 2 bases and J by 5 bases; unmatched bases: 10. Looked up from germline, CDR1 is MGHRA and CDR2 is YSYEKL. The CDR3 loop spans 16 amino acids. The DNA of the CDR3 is TGCGCCAGCAGCCAACCTTTCCAGGGGGCAGATGAGACCCAGTACTTC. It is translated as CASSQPFQGADETQYF.

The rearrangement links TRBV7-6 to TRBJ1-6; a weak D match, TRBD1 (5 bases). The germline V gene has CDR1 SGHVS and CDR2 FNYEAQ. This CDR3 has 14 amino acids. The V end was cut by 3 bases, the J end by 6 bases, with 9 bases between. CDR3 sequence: CASSLQGINSPLHF. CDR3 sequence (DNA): TGTGCCAGCAGCTTGCAGGGTATTAATTCACCCCTCCACTTT.

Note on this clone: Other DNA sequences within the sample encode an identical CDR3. The CDR3 DNA sequence: TGTGCCAGCAGTTTAGGGCTTACCTACGAGCAGTACTTC. Protein product: CASSLGLTYEQYF. The rearrangement uses TRBV27 and TRBJ2-7; D is unresolved. This CDR3 region has 13 residues. V was trimmed by 2 bases and J by 2 bases, leaving 7 bases between them. Germline CDR1 is MNHEY and CDR2 is SMNVEV (reference sequence).

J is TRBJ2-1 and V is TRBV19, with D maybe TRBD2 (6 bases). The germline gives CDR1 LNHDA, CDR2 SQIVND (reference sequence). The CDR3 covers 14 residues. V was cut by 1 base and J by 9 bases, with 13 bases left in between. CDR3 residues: CASSIGTKEAEQFF. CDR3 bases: TGTGCCAGTAGTATAGGGACTAAAGAGGCTGAGCAGTTCTTC.

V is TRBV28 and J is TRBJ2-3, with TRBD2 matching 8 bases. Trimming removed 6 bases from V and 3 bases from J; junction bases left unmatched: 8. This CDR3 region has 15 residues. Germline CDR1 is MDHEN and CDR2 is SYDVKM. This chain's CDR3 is CASRGHGTRTDTQYF. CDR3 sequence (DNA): TGTGCCAGCAGGGGACACGGGACTAGAACAGATACGCAGTATTTT.

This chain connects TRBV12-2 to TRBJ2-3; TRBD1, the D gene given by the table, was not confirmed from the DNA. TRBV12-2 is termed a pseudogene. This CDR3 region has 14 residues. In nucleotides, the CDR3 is TGTGCAAGTCACCTTACCACATGCACAGATACGCAGTATTTT. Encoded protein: CASHLTTCTDTQYF.

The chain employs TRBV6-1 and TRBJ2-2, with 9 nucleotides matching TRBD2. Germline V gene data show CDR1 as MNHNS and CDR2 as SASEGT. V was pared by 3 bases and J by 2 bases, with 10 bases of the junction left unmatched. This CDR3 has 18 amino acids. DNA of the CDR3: TGTGCCAGCAGTGAGAAATTCAGGACTAGCGTCAACACCGGGGAGCTGTTTTTT. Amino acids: CASSEKFRTSVNTGELFF.

CDR3 DNA sequence: TGTGCCAGCAGCTTAACAGGGGATTACCACGAGCAGTACTTC. Protein sequence: CASSLTGDYHEQYF. The genes are TRBV5-5 and TRBJ2-7; 7 nucleotides line up with TRBD1. V shed 2 bases and J 5 bases; nucleotides not matched to a gene: 7. The CDR3 has 14 residues. The V gene's germline CDR1 is SGHKS and CDR2 YYEKEE (reference sequence). The full variable domain, rest sourced from reference TRBV5-5 and TRBJ2-7, is DAGVTQSPTHLIKTRGQQVTLRCSPISGHKSVSWYQQVLGQGPQFIFQYYEKEERGRGNFPDRFSARQFPNYSSELNVNALLLGDSALYLCASSLTGDYHEQYFGPGTRLTVT.

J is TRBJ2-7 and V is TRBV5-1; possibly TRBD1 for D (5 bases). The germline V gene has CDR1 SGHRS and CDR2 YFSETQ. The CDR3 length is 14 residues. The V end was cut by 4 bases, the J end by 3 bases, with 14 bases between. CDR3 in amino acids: CASSPAGLIYEQYF. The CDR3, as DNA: TGCGCCAGCAGCCCGGCAGGGTTGATCTACGAGCAGTACTTC.

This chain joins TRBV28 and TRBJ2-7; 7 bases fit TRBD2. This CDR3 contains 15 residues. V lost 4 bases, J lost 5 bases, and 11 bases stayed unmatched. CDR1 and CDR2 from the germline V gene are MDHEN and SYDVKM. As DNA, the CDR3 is TGTGCCAGCAGTTCAATTAGGACTAGTGATGACGAGCAGTACTTC. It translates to CASSSIRTSDDEQYF.

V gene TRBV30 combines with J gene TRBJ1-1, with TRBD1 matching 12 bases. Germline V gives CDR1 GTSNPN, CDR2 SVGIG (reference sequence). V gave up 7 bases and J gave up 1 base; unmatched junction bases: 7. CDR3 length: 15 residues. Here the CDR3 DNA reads TGTGCCTACACCGGGACAGGGGGCCCGAACACTGAAGCTTTCTTT. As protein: CAYTGTGGPNTEAFF.

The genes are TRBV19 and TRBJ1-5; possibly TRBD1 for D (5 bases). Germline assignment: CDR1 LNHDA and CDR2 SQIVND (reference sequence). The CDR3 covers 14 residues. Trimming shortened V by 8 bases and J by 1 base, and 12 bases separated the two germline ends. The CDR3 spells CASSGIQSNQPQHF. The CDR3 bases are TGTGCCAGTTCAGGGATACAAAGCAATCAGCCCCAGCATTTT. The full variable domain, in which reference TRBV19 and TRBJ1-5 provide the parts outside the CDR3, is DGGITQSPKYLFRKEGQNVTLSCEQNLNHDAMYWYRQDPGQGLRLIYYSQIVNDFQKGDIAEGYSVSREKKESFPLTVTSAQKNPTAFYLCASSGIQSNQPQHFGDGTRLSIL.

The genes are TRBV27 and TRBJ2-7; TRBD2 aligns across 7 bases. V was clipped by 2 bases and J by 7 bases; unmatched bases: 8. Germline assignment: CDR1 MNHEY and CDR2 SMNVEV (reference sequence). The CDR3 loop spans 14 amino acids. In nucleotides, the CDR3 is TGTGCCAGCAGTTTACGCGGGAGTTTGGGGGAGCAGTACTTC. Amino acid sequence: CASSLRGSLGEQYF.